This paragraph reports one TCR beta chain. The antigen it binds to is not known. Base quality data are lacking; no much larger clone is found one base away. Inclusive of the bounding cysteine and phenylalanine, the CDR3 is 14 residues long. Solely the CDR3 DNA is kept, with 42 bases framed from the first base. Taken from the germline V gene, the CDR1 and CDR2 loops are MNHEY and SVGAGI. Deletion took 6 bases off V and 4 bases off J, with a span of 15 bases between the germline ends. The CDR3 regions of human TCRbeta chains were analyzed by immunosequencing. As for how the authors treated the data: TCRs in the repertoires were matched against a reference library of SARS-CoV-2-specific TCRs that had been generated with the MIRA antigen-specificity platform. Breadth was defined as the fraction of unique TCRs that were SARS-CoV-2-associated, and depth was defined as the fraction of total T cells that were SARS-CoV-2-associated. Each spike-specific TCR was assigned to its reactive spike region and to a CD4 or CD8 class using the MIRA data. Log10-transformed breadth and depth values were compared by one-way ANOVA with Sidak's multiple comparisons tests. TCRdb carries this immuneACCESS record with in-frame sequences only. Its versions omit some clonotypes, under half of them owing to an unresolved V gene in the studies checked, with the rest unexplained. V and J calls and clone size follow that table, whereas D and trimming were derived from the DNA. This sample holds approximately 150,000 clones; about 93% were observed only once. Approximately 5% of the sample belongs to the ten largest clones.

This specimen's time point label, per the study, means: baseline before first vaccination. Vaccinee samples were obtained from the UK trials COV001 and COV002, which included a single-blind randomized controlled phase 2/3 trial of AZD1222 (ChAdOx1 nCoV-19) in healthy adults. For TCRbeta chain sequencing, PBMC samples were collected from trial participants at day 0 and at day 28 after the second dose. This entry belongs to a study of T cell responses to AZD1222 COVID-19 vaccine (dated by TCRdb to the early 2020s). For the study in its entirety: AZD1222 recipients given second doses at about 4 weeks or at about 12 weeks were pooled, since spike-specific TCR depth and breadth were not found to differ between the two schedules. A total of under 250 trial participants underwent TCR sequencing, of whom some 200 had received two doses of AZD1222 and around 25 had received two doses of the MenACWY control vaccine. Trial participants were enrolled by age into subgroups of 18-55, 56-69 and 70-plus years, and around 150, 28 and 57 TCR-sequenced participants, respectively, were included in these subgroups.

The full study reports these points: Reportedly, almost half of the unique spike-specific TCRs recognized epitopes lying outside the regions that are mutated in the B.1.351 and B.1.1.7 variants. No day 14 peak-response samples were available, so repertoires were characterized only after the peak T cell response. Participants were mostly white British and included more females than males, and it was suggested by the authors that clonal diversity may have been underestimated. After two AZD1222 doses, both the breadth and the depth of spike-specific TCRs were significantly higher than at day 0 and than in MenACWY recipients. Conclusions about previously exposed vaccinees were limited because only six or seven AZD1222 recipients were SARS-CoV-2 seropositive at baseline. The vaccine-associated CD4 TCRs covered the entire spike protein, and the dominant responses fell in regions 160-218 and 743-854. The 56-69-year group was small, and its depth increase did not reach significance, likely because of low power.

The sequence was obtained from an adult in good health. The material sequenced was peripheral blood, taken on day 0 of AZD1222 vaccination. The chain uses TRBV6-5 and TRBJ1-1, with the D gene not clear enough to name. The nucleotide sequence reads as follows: TGTGCCAGCAGGGGCTCCGGCAGGCCCACTGAAGCTTTCTTT. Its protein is CASRGSGRPTEAFF.